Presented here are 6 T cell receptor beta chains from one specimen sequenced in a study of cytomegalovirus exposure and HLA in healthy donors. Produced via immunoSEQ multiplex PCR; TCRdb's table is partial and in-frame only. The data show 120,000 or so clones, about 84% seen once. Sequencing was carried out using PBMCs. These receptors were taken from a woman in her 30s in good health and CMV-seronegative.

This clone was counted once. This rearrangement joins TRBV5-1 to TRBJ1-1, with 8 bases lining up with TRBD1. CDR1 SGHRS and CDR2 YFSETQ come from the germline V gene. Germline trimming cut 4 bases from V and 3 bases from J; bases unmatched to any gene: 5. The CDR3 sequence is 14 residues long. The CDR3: CASSPSGGDTEAFF. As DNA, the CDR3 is TGCGCCAGCAGCCCTTCAGGGGGCGACACTGAAGCTTTCTTT.

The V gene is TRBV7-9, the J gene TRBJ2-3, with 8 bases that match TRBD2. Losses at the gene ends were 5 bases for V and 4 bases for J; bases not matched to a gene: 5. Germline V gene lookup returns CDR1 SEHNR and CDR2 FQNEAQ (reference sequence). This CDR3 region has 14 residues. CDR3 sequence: CASSPGGGADTQYF. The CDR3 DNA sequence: TGTGCCAGCAGCCCGGGGGGGGGCGCAGATACGCAGTATTTT.

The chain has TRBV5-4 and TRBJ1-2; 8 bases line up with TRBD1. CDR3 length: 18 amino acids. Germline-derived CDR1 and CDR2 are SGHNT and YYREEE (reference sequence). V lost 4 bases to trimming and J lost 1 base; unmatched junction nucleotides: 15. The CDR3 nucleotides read TGTGCCAGCAGCCCAACTCCGACAGGGGAGGCGGGTAACTATGGCTACACCTTC. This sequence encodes CASSPTPTGEAGNYGYTF.

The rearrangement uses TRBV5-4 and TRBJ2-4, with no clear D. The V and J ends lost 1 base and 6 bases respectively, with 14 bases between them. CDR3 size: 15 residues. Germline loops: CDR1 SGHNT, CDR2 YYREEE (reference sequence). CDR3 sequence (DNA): TGTGCCAGCAGCTTGAGTGTGAATACGGGAAACATTCAGTACTTC. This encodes CASSLSVNTGNIQYF. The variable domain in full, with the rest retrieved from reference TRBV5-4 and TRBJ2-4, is ETGVTQSPTHLIKTRGQQVTLRCSSQSGHNTVSWYQQALGQGPQFIFQYYREEENGRGNFPPRFSGLQFPNYSSELNVNALELDDSALYLCASSLSVNTGNIQYFGAGTRLSVL.

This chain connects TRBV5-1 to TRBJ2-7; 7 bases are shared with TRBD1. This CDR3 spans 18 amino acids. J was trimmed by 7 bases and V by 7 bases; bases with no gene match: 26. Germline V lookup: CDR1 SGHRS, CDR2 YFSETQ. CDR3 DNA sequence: TGCGCCAGCCTAAATCCGACAGGGAGAGCCCAACTAGGTCGGGAGCAGTACTTC. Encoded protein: CASLNPTGRAQLGREQYF.

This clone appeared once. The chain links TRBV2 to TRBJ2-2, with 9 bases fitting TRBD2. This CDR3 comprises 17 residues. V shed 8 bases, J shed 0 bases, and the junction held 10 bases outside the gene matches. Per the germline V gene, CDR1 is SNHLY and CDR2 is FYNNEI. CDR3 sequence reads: CASEWGLADPNTGELFF. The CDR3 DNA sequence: TGTGCCAGCGAATGGGGACTAGCAGATCCGAACACCGGGGAGCTGTTTTTT. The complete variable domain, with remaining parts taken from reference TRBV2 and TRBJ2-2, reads EPEVTQTPSHQVTQMGQEVILRCVPISNHLYFYWYRQILGQKVEFLVSFYNNEISEKSEIFDDQFSVERPDGSNFTLKIRSTKLEDSAMYFCASEWGLADPNTGELFFGEGSRLTVL.